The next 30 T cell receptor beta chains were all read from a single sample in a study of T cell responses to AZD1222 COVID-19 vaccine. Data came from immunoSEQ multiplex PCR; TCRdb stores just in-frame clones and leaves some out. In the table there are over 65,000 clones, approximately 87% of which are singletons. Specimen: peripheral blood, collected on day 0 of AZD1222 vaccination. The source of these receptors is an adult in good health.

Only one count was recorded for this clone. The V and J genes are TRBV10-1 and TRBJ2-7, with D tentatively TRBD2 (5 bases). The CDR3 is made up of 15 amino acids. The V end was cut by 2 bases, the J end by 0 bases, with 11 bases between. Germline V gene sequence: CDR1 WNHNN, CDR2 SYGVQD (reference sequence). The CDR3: CASSEGLLISYEQYF. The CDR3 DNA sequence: TGCGCCAGCAGTGAGGGACTTCTTATCTCCTACGAGCAGTACTTC.

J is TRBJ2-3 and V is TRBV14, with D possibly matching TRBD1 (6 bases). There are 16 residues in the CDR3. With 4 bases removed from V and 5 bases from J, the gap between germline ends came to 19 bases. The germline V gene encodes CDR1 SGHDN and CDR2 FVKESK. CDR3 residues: CASSPPTAGAKDTQYF. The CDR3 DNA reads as TGTGCCAGCAGCCCCCCCACCGCAGGGGCGAAAGATACGCAGTATTTT.

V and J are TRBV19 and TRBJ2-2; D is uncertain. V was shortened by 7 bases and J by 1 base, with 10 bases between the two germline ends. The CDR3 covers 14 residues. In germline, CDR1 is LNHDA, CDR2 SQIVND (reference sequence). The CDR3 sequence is CASMPNLNTGELFF. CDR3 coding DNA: TGTGCCAGTATGCCAAATTTGAACACCGGGGAGCTGTTTTTT.

CDR3 bases: TGTGCCATCAGTTATCAGGGGGGCGACACTGAAGCTTTCTTT. This sequence encodes CAISYQGGDTEAFF. The chain joins TRBV10-3 to TRBJ1-1; 7 bases match TRBD1. The germline V gene encodes CDR1 ENHRY and CDR2 SYGVKD. There are 14 residues in the CDR3. Unmatched junction bases numbered 6, after V lost 5 bases and J lost 3 bases.

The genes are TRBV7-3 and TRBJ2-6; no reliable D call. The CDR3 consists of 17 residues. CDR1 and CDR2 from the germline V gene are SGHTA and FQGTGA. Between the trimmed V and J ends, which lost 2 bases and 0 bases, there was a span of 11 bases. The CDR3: CASSLAGASSGANVLTF. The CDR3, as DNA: TGTGCCAGCAGCTTAGCAGGAGCAAGCTCTGGGGCCAACGTCCTGACTTTC.

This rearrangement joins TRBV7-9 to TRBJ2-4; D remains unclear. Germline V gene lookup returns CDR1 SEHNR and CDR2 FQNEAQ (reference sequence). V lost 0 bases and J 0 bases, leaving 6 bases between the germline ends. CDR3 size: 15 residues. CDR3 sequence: CASSLAALAKNIQYF. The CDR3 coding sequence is TGTGCCAGCAGCTTAGCGGCGTTAGCCAAAAACATTCAGTACTTC.

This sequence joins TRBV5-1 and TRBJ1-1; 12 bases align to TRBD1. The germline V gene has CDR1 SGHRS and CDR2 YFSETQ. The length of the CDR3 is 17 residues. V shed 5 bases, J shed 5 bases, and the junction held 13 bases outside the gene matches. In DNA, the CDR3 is TGCGCCAGCAGGCCCCCGGGACAGGGGGCCCTAGATACTGAAGCTTTCTTT. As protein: CASRPPGQGALDTEAFF.

The CDR3 nucleotides read TGTGCCAGCAGCTTGGGATACGGAGGGGGCTATGGCTACACCTTC. The encoded protein is CASSLGYGGGYGYTF. J is TRBJ1-2 and V is TRBV7-2; TRBD1 might be the D (6 bases). CDR3 size: 15 residues. V shed 3 bases and J shed 4 bases, with 15 bases lying between them. Germline V gene data show CDR1 as SGHTA and CDR2 as FQGNSA.

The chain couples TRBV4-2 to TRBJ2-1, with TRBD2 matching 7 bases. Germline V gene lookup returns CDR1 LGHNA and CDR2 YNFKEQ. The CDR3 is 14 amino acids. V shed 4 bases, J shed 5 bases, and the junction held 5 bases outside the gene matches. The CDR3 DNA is TGTGCCAGCAGCCTGCGGGAGTCTCACAATGAGCAGTTCTTC. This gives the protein CASSLRESHNEQFF.

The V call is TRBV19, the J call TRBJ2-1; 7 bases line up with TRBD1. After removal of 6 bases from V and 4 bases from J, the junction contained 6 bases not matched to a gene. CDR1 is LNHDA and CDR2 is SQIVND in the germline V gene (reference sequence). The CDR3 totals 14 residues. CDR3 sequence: CASSTGQTYNEQFF. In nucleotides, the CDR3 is TGTGCCAGTAGCACGGGACAGACTTACAATGAGCAGTTCTTC. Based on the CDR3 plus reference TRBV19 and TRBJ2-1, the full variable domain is DGGITQSPKYLFRKEGQNVTLSCEQNLNHDAMYWYRQDPGQGLRLIYYSQIVNDFQKGDIAEGYSVSREKKESFPLTVTSAQKNPTAFYLCASSTGQTYNEQFFGPGTRLTVL.

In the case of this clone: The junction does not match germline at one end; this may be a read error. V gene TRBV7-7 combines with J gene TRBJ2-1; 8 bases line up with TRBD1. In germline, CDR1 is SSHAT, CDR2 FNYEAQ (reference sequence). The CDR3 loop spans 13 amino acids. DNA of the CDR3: TGTGCTAGCAGCTTAGACAGGGGAAATGAGCAGTTCTTC. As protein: CASSLDRGNEQFF.

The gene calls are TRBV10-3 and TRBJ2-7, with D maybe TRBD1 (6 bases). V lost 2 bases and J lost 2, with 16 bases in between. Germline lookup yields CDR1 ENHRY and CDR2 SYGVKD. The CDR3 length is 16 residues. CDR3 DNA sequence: TGTGCCATCAGTGAGGGGGGCTCCGGGCAGGCCTACGAGCAGTACTTC. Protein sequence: CAISEGGSGQAYEQYF.

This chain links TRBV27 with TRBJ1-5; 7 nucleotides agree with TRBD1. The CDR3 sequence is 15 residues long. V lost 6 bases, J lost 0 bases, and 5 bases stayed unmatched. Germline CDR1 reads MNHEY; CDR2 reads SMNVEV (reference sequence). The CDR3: CASRNDRDSNQPQHF. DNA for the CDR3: TGTGCCAGCAGGAATGACAGGGATAGCAATCAGCCCCAGCATTTT.

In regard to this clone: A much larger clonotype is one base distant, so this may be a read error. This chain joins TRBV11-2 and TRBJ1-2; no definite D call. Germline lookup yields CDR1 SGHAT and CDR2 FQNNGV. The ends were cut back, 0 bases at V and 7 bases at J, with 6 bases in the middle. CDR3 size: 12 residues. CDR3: CASSLERTGYTF. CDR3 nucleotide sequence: TGTGCCAGCAGCTTAGAGAGGACTGGCTACACCTTC.

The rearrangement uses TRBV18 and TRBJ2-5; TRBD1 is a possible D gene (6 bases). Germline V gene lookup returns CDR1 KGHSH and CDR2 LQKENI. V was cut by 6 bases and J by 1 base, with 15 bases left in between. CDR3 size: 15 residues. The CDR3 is CASSETTGIQETQYF. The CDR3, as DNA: TGTGCCAGCTCCGAGACGACAGGAATCCAAGAGACCCAGTACTTC.

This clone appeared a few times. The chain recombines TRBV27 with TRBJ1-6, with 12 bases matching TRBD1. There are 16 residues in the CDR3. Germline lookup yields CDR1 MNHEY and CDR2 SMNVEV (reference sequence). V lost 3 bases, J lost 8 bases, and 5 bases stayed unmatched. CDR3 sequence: CASSFSGTGGYSPLHF. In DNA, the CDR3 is TGTGCCAGCAGTTTTTCAGGGACAGGGGGCTATTCACCCCTCCACTTT.

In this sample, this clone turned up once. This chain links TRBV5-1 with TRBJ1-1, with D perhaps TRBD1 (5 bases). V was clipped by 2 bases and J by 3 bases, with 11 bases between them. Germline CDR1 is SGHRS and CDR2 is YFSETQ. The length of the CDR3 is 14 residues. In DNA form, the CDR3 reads TGCGCCAGCAGCTTCCGCAGGGAGGACACTGAAGCTTTCTTT. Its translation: CASSFRREDTEAFF.

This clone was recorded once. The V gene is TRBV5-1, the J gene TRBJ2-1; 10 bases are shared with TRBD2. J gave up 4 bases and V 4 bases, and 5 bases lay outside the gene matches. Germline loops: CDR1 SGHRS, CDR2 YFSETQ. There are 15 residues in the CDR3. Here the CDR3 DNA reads TGCGCCAGCAGCATTAGCGGGGGGACTTACAATGAGCAGTTCTTC. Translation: CASSISGGTYNEQFF. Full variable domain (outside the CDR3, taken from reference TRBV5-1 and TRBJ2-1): KAGVTQTPRYLIKTRGQQVTLSCSPISGHRSVSWYQQTPGQGLQFLFEYFSETQRNKGNFPGRFSGRQFSNSRSEMNVSTLELGDSALYLCASSISGGTYNEQFFGPGTRLTVL.

The CDR3 region has the DNA TGTGCCAGCAGCTCTTGGCTCAGCCGTGTTGGGGGACAAGAGACCCAGTACTTC. As protein: CASSSWLSRVGGQETQYF. This chain links TRBV7-2 with TRBJ2-5; TRBD1 or TRBD2 may be the D gene (5 bases each). Trimming pared 4 bases from V and 2 bases from J, leaving 23 bases between. The V gene's germline CDR1 is SGHTA and CDR2 FQGNSA. CDR3 length equals 18 residues.

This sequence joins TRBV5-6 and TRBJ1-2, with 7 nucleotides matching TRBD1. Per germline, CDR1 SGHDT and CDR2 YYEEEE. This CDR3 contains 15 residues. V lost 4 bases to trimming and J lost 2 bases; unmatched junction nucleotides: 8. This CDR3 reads CASSGRTGKNYGYTF. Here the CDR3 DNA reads TGTGCCAGCAGCGGACGGACAGGAAAAAACTATGGCTACACCTTC.

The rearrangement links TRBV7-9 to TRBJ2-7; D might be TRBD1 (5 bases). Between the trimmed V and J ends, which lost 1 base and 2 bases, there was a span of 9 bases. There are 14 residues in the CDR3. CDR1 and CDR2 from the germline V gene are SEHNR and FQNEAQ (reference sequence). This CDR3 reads CASSLEGVPYEQYF. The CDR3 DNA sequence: TGTGCCAGCAGCTTAGAAGGGGTCCCCTACGAGCAGTACTTC. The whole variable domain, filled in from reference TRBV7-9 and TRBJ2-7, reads DTGVSQNPRHKITKRGQNVTFRCDPISEHNRLYWYRQTLGQGPEFLTYFQNEAQLEKSRLLSDRFSAERPKGSFSTLEIQRTEQGDSAMYLCASSLEGVPYEQYFGPGTRLTVT.

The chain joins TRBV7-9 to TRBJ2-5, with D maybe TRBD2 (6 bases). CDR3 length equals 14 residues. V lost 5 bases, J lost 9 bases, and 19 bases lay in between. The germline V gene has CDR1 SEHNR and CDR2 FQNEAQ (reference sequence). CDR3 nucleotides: TGTGCCAGCAGCGGTGGGATAGCGGTGGCGTCCCAGTACTTC. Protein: CASSGGIAVASQYF.

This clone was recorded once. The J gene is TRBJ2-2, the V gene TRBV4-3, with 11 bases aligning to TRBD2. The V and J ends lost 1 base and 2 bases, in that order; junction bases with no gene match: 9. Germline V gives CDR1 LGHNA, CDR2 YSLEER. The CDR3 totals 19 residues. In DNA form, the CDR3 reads TGCGCCAGCAGCCAAGCTCCCCTGACTAGCGGGGTTAACACCGGGGAGCTGTTTTTT. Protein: CASSQAPLTSGVNTGELFF.

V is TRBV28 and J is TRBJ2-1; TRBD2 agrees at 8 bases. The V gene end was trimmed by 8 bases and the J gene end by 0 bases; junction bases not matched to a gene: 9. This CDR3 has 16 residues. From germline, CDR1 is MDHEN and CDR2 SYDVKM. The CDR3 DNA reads TGTGCCAGCCAAACAGCTAGCGGGTTCTCCTACAATGAGCAGTTCTTC. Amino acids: CASQTASGFSYNEQFF. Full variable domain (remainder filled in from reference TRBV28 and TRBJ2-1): DVKVTQSSRYLVKRTGEKVFLECVQDMDHENMFWYRQDPGLGLRLIYFSYDVKMKEKGDIPEGYSVSREKKERFSLILESASTNQTSMYLCASQTASGFSYNEQFFGPGTRLTVL.

The CDR3 DNA reads TGTGCCAGCAGTCCCCCGGGACAGGGGATGAAGACCCAGTACTTC. It codes for CASSPPGQGMKTQYF. The chain is built from TRBV28 and TRBJ2-5; 10 bases map to TRBD1. This CDR3 contains 15 residues. CDR1 and CDR2 (germline): MDHEN, SYDVKM. The trim removed 5 bases at V and 6 bases at J, leaving 9 bases unmatched.

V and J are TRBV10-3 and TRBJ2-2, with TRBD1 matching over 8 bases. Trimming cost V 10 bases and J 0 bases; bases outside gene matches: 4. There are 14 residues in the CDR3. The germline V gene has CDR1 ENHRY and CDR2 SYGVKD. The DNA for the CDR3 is TGTGCCAGCGGGACAGGTACGAACACCGGGGAGCTGTTTTTT. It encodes CASGTGTNTGELFF.

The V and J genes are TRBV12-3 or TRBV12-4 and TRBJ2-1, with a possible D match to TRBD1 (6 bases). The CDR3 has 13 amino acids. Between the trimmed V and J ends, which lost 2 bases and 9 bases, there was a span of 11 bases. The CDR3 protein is CASSLIGGVEQFF. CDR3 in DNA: TGTGCCAGCAGTTTAATAGGGGGTGTTGAGCAGTTCTTC.

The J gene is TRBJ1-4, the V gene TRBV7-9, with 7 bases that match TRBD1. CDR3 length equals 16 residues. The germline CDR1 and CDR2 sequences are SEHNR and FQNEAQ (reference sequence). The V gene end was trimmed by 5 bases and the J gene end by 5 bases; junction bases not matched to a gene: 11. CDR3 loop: CASSGVSRDRNEKLFF. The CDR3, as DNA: TGTGCCAGCAGCGGCGTGTCTCGGGACAGAAATGAAAAACTGTTTTTT.

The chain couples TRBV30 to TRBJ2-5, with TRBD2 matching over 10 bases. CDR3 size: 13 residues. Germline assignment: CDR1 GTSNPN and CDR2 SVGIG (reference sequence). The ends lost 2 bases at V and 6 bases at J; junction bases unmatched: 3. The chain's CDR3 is CAWSKAGGKTQYF. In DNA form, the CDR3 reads TGTGCCTGGAGTAAAGCGGGGGGGAAGACCCAGTACTTC.

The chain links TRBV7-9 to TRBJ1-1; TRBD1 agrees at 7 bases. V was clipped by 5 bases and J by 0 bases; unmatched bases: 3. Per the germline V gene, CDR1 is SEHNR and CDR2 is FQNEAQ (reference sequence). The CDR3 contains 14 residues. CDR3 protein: CASSQGTVNTEAFF. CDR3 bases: TGTGCCAGCAGCCAGGGGACAGTGAACACTGAAGCTTTCTTT.